These 8 T cell receptor beta chains originate from one sample sequenced in a study of technical replicates of blood from four donors (dated by TCRdb to about 2017). The method was the immunoSEQ multiplex PCR assay. Drawn from immuneACCESS, this table holds only the in-frame rearrangements with V and J called that TCRdb kept. Clones are partly lost; checked studies trace under half to an unresolved V gene and leave the rest unexplained. This sample lists roughly 100,000 clones; roughly 95% were detected once. Approximately 0.21% of the sample comes from the top ten. The sequenced material came from T cells isolated from PBMCs. These receptors were collected from a human donor in good health.

The rearrangement uses TRBV9 and TRBJ2-1; the match to TRBD1 covers 7 bases. In germline, CDR1 is SGDLS, CDR2 YYNGEE. The junction had 10 bases not matched to a gene; V was cut back by 0 bases and J by 1 base. The CDR3 is made up of 18 amino acids. The CDR3 spells CASSVEEGGLGSYNEQFF. Here the CDR3 DNA reads TGTGCCAGCAGCGTAGAAGAAGGGGGCCTGGGGTCCTACAATGAGCAGTTCTTC.

This chain connects TRBV2 to TRBJ2-3; D perhaps matches TRBD2 (5 bases). V lost 5 bases and J 4 bases, leaving 16 bases between the germline ends. Germline assignment: CDR1 SNHLY and CDR2 FYNNEI. This CDR3 region has 15 residues. CDR3 DNA sequence: TGTGCCAGCAGTTTTGGACTTTCCCTCGCAGATACGCAGTATTTT. This encodes CASSFGLSLADTQYF.

Only one count was recorded for this clone. The V gene is TRBV4-1, the J gene TRBJ2-1, with 10 bases matching TRBD2. Germline-derived CDR1 and CDR2 are MGHRA and YSYEKL. Trimming cost V 2 bases and J 4 bases; bases outside gene matches: 11. CDR3 size: 18 residues. In DNA form, the CDR3 reads TGCGCCAGCAGCCAAACCCGACCCGGGACTAGCGCGTACAATGAGCAGTTCTTC. It translates to CASSQTRPGTSAYNEQFF.

The chain is built from TRBV19 and TRBJ1-4; TRBD1 is a possible D gene (5 bases). V lost 2 bases and J 6 bases, leaving 10 bases between the germline ends. From germline, CDR1 is LNHDA and CDR2 SQIVND (reference sequence). The CDR3 contains 14 residues. This CDR3 reads CASSIRREDEKLFF. For the CDR3, the DNA is TGTGCCAGTAGTATACGCAGGGAAGATGAAAAACTGTTTTTT.

The DNA for the CDR3 is TGTGCCAGCAGCTTGGGGGACAGGCGGTACAATGAGCAGTTCTTC. This translates into CASSLGDRRYNEQFF. The chain is built from TRBV5-4 and TRBJ2-1, with 8 bases aligning to TRBD1. The length of the CDR3 is 15 residues. Germline CDR1 reads SGHNT; CDR2 reads YYREEE (reference sequence). With 0 bases clipped from V and 4 bases from J, the junction kept 3 bases outside the gene matches.

The chain joins TRBV27 to TRBJ1-1; D might be TRBD1 (5 bases). Germline assignment: CDR1 MNHEY and CDR2 SMNVEV (reference sequence). V was trimmed by 5 bases and J by 0 bases, leaving 13 bases between them. The CDR3 consists of 15 residues. This CDR3 reads CASSGQGSLNTEAFF. In DNA, the CDR3 is TGTGCCAGCAGTGGGCAGGGCTCCTTGAACACTGAAGCTTTCTTT.

J is TRBJ1-1 and V is TRBV7-6, with TRBD1 matching over 10 bases. Trimming removed 5 bases from V and 0 bases from J; junction bases left unmatched: 24. The V gene's germline CDR1 is SGHVS and CDR2 FNYEAQ. The CDR3 length is 22 residues. The CDR3 sequence: CASSHYFRDRGNEKGMNTEAFF. The CDR3 bases are TGTGCCAGCAGCCATTACTTCCGGGACAGGGGTAATGAAAAGGGGATGAACACTGAAGCTTTCTTT. Together with reference TRBV7-6 and TRBJ1-1, the CDR3 gives the full variable domain: GAGVSQSPRYKVTKRGQDVALRCDPISGHVSLYWYRQALGQGPEFLTYFNYEAQQDKSGLPNDRFSAERPEGSISTLTIQRTEQRDSAMYRCASSHYFRDRGNEKGMNTEAFFGQGTRLTVV.

On this clone itself: The junction shows a germline mismatch at one end, possibly a read error. The V call is TRBV4-1, the J call TRBJ1-1; 8 positions match TRBD1. Germline V gene sequence: CDR1 MGHRA, CDR2 YSYEKL. This CDR3 is built from 14 residues. CDR3 amino acids: CASNQQTGATEAFF. The CDR3 DNA follows: TGCGCCAGCAACCAACAGACAGGGGCCACTGAAGCTTTCTTT.